The 3 T cell receptor beta chains presented below share a single source sample, sequenced in a study of blood T cell repertoires in COVID-19. TCRdb's copy holds only in-frame clones and misses some; the assay was immunoSEQ multiplex PCR. Here the sample spans about 44,000 clones, about 81% being singletons. Specimen: peripheral blood. Receptor source: a human donor in a cohort sampled during active COVID-19.

The chain has TRBV2 and TRBJ1-1; D call uncertain. Trimming shortened V by 8 bases and J by 0 bases, and 13 bases separated the two germline ends. The CDR3 is 14 residues long. The germline CDR1 and CDR2 sequences are SNHLY and FYNNEI. The DNA for the CDR3 is TGTGCCAGCTCGCCCCAGACATTGAACACTGAAGCTTTCTTT. This translates into CASSPQTLNTEAFF.

This chain connects TRBV6-2 or TRBV6-3 to TRBJ2-5; 9 nucleotides line up with TRBD1. Looked up from germline, CDR1 is MNHEY and CDR2 is SVGEGT. The CDR3 runs 15 residues. The J segment lost 2 bases and the V segment lost 4 bases, leaving 5 bases of the junction unmatched. The CDR3 spells CASSLGTGTQETQYF. CDR3 DNA sequence: TGTGCCAGCAGTTTGGGGACAGGGACACAAGAGACCCAGTACTTC.

The rearrangement links TRBV7-9 to TRBJ1-2, with no clear D. In germline, CDR1 is SEHNR, CDR2 FQNEAQ (reference sequence). This CDR3 has 13 residues. V was clipped by 2 bases and J by 4 bases, with 8 bases between them. CDR3: CASSLSPGYGYTF. CDR3 DNA sequence: TGTGCCAGCAGCTTATCACCAGGCTATGGCTACACCTTC.